This passage covers 10 T cell receptor beta chains from one sample sequenced in a study of blood T cells in healthy people across ages. A sample-barcoded 5' primer and a J-beta primer mix were used in a second PCR of roughly 6 to 11 cycles. TCRdb re-called the 5' RACE reads through MiXCR, storing one row per CDR3 protein. The sample lists around 990,000 distinct CDR3 sequences, less than 25% occurring once. These data are also associated with another study on T cells of mothers and their children.

Input material: blood. Receptors originate from a girl aged 2-10 years in good health.

This rearrangement joins TRBV6-1 to TRBJ2-5, with D possibly being TRBD2 (7 bases). The DNA end is a closer match to TRBJ2-1, so the J assignment may be wrong. Germline V gene data show CDR1 as MNHNS and CDR2 as SASEGT. The CDR3 sequence is 15 residues long. CDR3 DNA: TGTGCCAGCAGTAGAAGGGGGGGCCCCTACAATGAGCAGTTCTTC. Translated, it gives CASSRRGGPYNEQFF.

This rearrangement joins TRBV29-1 to TRBJ2-2, with D perhaps TRBD2 (6 bases). The germline gives CDR1 SQVTM, CDR2 ANQGSEA. V dropped 7 bases and J dropped 4 bases, with 16 bases sitting between them. This CDR3 is 14 amino acids long. The CDR3 DNA follows: TGCAGCGCTTGGAGGGAGCCGGGCACCGGGGAGCTGTTTTTT. It translates to CSAWREPGTGELFF.

The CDR3 is CASSLLPGATEAFF. The CDR3 nucleotides read TGTGCCAGCAGCCTCCTCCCGGGGGCCACTGAAGCTTTCTTT. The chain joins TRBV3-1 to TRBJ1-1; D is perhaps TRBD1 (6 bases). V was clipped by 4 bases and J by 4 bases, with 13 bases between them. This CDR3 comprises 14 residues. Germline V CDR1 and CDR2: LGHDT, YNNKEL (reference sequence).

In nucleotides, the CDR3 is TGCGCCAGCAGCCAAGATATGTCTAGCGGAAGCTCCTACAATGAGCAGTTCTTC. This gives the protein CASSQDMSSGSSYNEQFF. The V gene is TRBV4-3, the J gene TRBJ2-1; 7 bases line up with TRBD2. CDR1 LGHNA and CDR2 YSLEER come from the germline V gene. The CDR3 has 18 amino acids. The J segment lost 0 bases and the V segment lost 0 bases, leaving 8 bases of the junction unmatched.

On this clonotype: The CDR3 does not close with the conserved phenylalanine or tryptophan, likely indicating a read error. The chain employs TRBV15 and TRBJ2-1; TRBD2 agrees at 9 bases. The germline gives CDR1 LNHNV, CDR2 YYDKDF (reference sequence). V dropped 8 bases and J dropped 6; count of bases not matched to a gene: 11. CDR3 size: 15 residues. The CDR3 protein is CATSYFAGGGNEQFL. The CDR3 nucleotides read TGTGCCACCTCCTACTTTGCGGGAGGGGGCAATGAGCAGTTCCTC.

Comments on this clonotype: At one end, the junction sequence differs from germline, possibly due to a read error. This chain uses TRBV4-1 with TRBJ2-4, with 8 bases aligning to TRBD1. The CDR3 spans 14 residues. The germline V gene encodes CDR1 MGHRA and CDR2 YSYEKL. The DNA of the CDR3 is TGCGCCAGCAGCCCTGGACAGGGTAACGGGCACTACCACTTC. As protein: CASSPGQGNGHYHF.

This clonotype has just a few counts. V and J are TRBV18 and TRBJ2-5; no firm D call. Germline assignment: CDR1 KGHSH and CDR2 LQKENI. V shed 2 bases and J shed 5 bases, with 12 bases lying between them. The CDR3 sequence is 14 residues long. DNA of the CDR3: TGTGCCAGCTCACCAAGGGCTGAACGGGAGACCCAGTACTTC. It encodes CASSPRAERETQYF.

The chain employs TRBV4-1 and TRBJ2-5; 11 nucleotides align to TRBD2. Germline V gene data show CDR1 as MGHRA and CDR2 as YSYEKL. V trimming: 4 bases; J trimming: 11 bases; junction bases outside the gene matches: 21. There are 18 residues in the CDR3. CDR3 loop: CASSLSPASGRLTWEQYF. The CDR3 region has the DNA TGCGCCAGCAGCCTCTCGCCGGCTAGCGGGAGGCTGACTTGGGAGCAGTACTTC.

Note on this clonotype: Sequence at one end of the junction differs from germline and may be a read error. V is TRBV3-1 and J is TRBJ2-5, with D possibly being TRBD1 (6 bases). CDR1 LGHDT and CDR2 YNNKEL come from the germline V gene (reference sequence). The CDR3 is 17 amino acids. DNA for the CDR3: TGTGCCCGCAGCCAAGATTTTTCGGGACAAGGGAAAGAGACCCAGTACTTC. It yields the protein CARSQDFSGQGKETQYF.

DNA for the CDR3: TGTGCTAGTGGTTTGGGACAGGGGATGGATACGCAGTATTTT. Encoded protein: CASGLGQGMDTQYF. The chain recombines TRBV12-5 with TRBJ2-3, with 8 bases lining up with TRBD1. The V and J ends lost 1 base and 6 bases, in that order; junction bases with no gene match: 3. The CDR3 sequence is 14 residues long. Per the germline V gene, CDR1 is LGHNT and CDR2 is FRNRAP.